This T cell receptor beta chain was captured by sequencing in a study of early T cells in non-severe SARS-CoV-2 infection. General study points: Using VDJdb, the matching emphasized anti-spike CD8 responses while missing private and CD4 specificities.

Germline CDR1 and CDR2: SQVTM and ANQGSEA. V lost 6 bases and J 6 bases, leaving 16 bases between the germline ends. There are 13 residues in the CDR3. Attached unique molecular identifiers marked individual cDNA molecules. One entry per CDR3 protein, called by TCRdb with MiXCR from the 5' RACE reads. The data hold approximately 120,000 distinct CDR3 sequences, with just under 15% observed a single time. This clonotype has just one count. Its antigen is unknown. This sequence joins TRBV29-1 and TRBJ2-3, with D hard to call. Sequencing used whole blood. This clonotype was sampled from an adult who was a healthcare worker with PCR-confirmed SARS-CoV-2 infection or an uninfected control (not recorded which). CDR3 coding DNA: TGCAGCGTCGGGCCCACCGGGTCGGATACGCAGTATTTT. Amino acid sequence: CSVGPTGSDTQYF.